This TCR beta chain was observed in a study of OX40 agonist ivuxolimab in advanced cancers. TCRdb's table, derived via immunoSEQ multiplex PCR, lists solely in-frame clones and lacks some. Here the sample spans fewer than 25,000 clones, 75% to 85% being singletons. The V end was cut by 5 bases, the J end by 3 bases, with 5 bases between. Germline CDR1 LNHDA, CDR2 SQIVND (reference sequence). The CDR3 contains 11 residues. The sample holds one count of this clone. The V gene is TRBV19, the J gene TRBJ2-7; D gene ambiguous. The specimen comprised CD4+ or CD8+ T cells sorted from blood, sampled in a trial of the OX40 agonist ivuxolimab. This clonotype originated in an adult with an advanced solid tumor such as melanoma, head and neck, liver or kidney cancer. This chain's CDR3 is CASSSLYEQYF. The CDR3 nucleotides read TGTGCCAGTAGTTCCCTCTACGAGCAGTACTTC.